The 5 T cell receptor beta chains below all came from one sample that was sequenced in a study of blood T cell repertoires in COVID-19. Using immunoSEQ multiplex PCR, the repertoire was profiled, and TCRdb retains in-frame clones only, with some absent. The table has roughly 90,000 clones, roughly 85% seen once. Sequencing was performed on peripheral blood. These receptor sequences come from an elderly man with acute or convalescent COVID-19.

The chain carries TRBV3-1 (or the pseudogene TRBV3-2) and TRBJ1-4; D perhaps matches TRBD1 (5 bases). With 5 bases removed from V and 1 base from J, the gap between germline ends came to 8 bases. CDR1 and CDR2 from the germline V gene are LGHDT and YNNKEL (reference sequence). CDR3 length: 14 residues. The DNA of the CDR3 is TGTGCCAGCAGCGCCGGGGGAACTAATGAAAAACTGTTTTTT. This gives the protein CASSAGGTNEKLFF.

The rearrangement links TRBV19 to TRBJ1-5; the D gene is possibly TRBD1 (5 bases). V gave up 7 bases and J gave up 0 bases, with 28 bases separating them. The germline V gene encodes CDR1 LNHDA and CDR2 SQIVND (reference sequence). CDR3 length: 20 amino acids. The CDR3 region has the DNA TGTGCCAGTACCTCCCTCTCCCCCAGGGATTCCAGATATAGCAATCAGCCCCAGCATTTT. Translated, it gives CASTSLSPRDSRYSNQPQHF.

V usage is TRBV27 and J usage is TRBJ2-2; D may be TRBD2 (6 bases). The CDR3 is 16 amino acids. V was cut by 7 bases and J by 0 bases, with 15 bases left in between. Germline CDR1 MNHEY, CDR2 SMNVEV (reference sequence). CDR3 amino acids: CASTPLPGANTGELFF. In nucleotides, the CDR3 is TGTGCCAGCACCCCGCTGCCGGGGGCGAACACCGGGGAGCTGTTTTTT.

Regarding this clone: Sequence at one end of the junction differs from germline and may be a read error. This rearrangement joins TRBV28 to TRBJ1-1; 7 bases line up with TRBD1. Germline loops: CDR1 MDHEN, CDR2 SYDVKM. This CDR3 contains 14 residues. The CDR3 DNA reads TGTGCCAGCAGTTTAGGACAGGCTAACACTAAAGCTTTCTTT. As protein: CASSLGQANTKAFF.

This clone was seen a few times. The chain combines TRBV28 with TRBJ2-2, with 11 bases that match TRBD2. The CDR3 has 16 amino acids. Germline-derived CDR1 and CDR2 are MDHEN and SYDVKM. V was pared by 7 bases and J by 5 bases, with 9 bases of the junction left unmatched. CDR3 in amino acids: CASKGLAGGWTGELFF. CDR3 DNA: TGTGCCAGCAAAGGCCTAGCGGGAGGATGGACCGGGGAGCTGTTTTTT. Complete variable domain (other parts from reference TRBV28 and TRBJ2-2): DVKVTQSSRYLVKRTGEKVFLECVQDMDHENMFWYRQDPGLGLRLIYFSYDVKMKEKGDIPEGYSVSREKKERFSLILESASTNQTSMYLCASKGLAGGWTGELFFGEGSRLTVL.